This TCR beta chain stems from a study of Ad26.COV2.S vaccination and SARS-CoV-2 variants. Treatment described: some 20 received Ad26.COV2.S at low or high dose, single or two shots; about 5 received placebo; per-sample allocation not given. The samples were gathered on day 63 after the first injection of vaccine or placebo. Profiling relied on immunoSEQ multiplex PCR, and the TCRdb table lists in-frame clones only, not all of them. The sample has about 280,000 clones; 87% are singletons. Germline V CDR1 and CDR2: ENHRY, SYGVKD. V dropped 3 bases and J dropped 0; count of bases not matched to a gene: 3. The CDR3 runs to 16 residues.

The chain uses TRBV10-3 and TRBJ2-7; 12 bases line up with TRBD2. The clonotype originates from a person between 18 and 59 years old who received the Ad26.COV2.S COVID-19 vaccine or a placebo. The material sequenced was peripheral blood, taken in a trial of Ad26.COV2.S vaccine versus placebo. The CDR3 protein is CAISDLAGGPSYEQYF. CDR3 bases: TGTGCCATCAGTGACCTAGCGGGGGGGCCCTCCTACGAGCAGTACTTC.